This is a list of T cell receptor beta chains from one sample in a study of blood T cell repertoires in COVID-19. Assay: immunoSEQ multiplex PCR; the TCRdb copy retains only in-frame clones and omits some. This table holds under 150,000 clones, approximately 87% found once. Sample: peripheral blood. The origin of the receptors is a man younger than 40 with acute or convalescent COVID-19. CDR3s leave out the opening cysteine and the closing phenylalanine or tryptophan.

J gene: TRBJ1-1
V gene: TRBV28
CDR3 protein: ASSYEGDTEAF

J gene: TRBJ1-2
V gene: TRBV7-6
CDR3 protein: ASSLTSGQGYGYT

J gene: TRBJ2-3
V gene: TRBV20-1
CDR3 protein: SASSREGPRTDTQY

J gene: TRBJ2-6
V gene: TRBV7-8
CDR3 protein: ASSPAGSGANVLT

J gene: TRBJ2-3
V gene: TRBV9
CDR3 protein: ASSGLGAGATYTDTQY

J gene: TRBJ2-1
V gene: TRBV4-1
CDR3 protein: ASSQVAGQGARSSYNEQF

J gene: TRBJ2-1
V gene: TRBV10-3
CDR3 protein: ATTTGTPGVNEQF

J gene: TRBJ1-1
V gene: TRBV5-4
CDR3 protein: ASSRAGGTEAF

J gene: TRBJ2-4
V gene: TRBV19
CDR3 protein: ASSIGTGKGSLAKNIQY

J gene: TRBJ2-5
V gene: TRBV2
CDR3 protein: ASSGTSGGGETQY